This passage covers 4 T cell receptor beta chains from one sample sequenced in a study of OX40 agonist ivuxolimab in advanced cancers. TCRdb's copy holds only in-frame clones and misses some; the assay was immunoSEQ multiplex PCR. The sample yields 45,000 to 65,000 clones, 88% seen once. Source: CD4+ or CD8+ T cells sorted from blood, taken in a trial of the OX40 agonist ivuxolimab. The receptors were sampled from an adult with an advanced solid tumor such as melanoma, head and neck, liver or kidney cancer.

The chain recombines TRBV21-1 with TRBJ1-3; the D call in the table, TRBD1, was not verified against the DNA. TRBV21-1 is shown as a pseudogene. This CDR3 contains 19 residues. The CDR3 is CASTRNVRGFELSGNTIYF. The CDR3 DNA follows: TGTGCCAGCACGAGGAATGTCAGGGGGTTTGAACTGTCTGGAAACACCATATATTTT.

The gene calls are TRBV5-8 and TRBJ1-5; a possible D gene is TRBD1 (6 bases). The V gene's germline CDR1 is SGHTS and CDR2 YDEGEE. The CDR3 loop spans 16 amino acids. V gave up 4 bases and J gave up 4 bases, with 18 bases separating them. In nucleotides, the CDR3 is TGTGCCAGCAGCCGTCGGGGGCAGTTTGCAAATCAGCCCCAGCATTTT. This encodes CASSRRGQFANQPQHF.

This clone was seen at least ten times. V usage is TRBV19 and J usage is TRBJ1-1; D remains unclear. Germline V gene lookup returns CDR1 LNHDA and CDR2 SQIVND (reference sequence). V lost 5 bases, J lost 4 bases, and 11 bases lay in between. This CDR3 contains 13 residues. CDR3 nucleotide sequence: TGTGCCAGTAGTCCAGGCGGGTCCACTGAAGCTTTCTTT. Residues: CASSPGGSTEAFF.

V gene TRBV21-1 combines with J gene TRBJ1-1. TRBV21-1 is annotated as a pseudogene. This CDR3 region has 19 residues. The CDR3 sequence is CASSKGWGDSPLMNTEAFF. The CDR3, as DNA: TGTGCCAGCAGCAAAGGGTGGGGAGACAGCCCACTAATGAACACTGAAGCTTTCTTT.